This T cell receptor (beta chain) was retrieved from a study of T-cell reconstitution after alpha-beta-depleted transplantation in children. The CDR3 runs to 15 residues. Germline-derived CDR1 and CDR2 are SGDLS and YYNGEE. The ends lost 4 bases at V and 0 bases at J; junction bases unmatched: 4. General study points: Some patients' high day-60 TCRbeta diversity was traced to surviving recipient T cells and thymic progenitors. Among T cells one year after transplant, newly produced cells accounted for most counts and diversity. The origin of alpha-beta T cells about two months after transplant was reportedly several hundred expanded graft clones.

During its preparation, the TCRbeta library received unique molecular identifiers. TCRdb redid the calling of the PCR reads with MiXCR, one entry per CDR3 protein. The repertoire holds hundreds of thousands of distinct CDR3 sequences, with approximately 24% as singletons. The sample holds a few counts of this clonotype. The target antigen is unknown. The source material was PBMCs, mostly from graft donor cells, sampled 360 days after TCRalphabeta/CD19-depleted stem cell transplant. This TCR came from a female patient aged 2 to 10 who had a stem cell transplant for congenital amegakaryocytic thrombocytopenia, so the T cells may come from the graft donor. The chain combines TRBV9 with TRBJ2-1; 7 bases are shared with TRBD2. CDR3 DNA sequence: TGTGCCAGCAGCATGCGGGGGACCTCCTACAATGAGCAGTTCTTC. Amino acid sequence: CASSMRGTSYNEQFF.